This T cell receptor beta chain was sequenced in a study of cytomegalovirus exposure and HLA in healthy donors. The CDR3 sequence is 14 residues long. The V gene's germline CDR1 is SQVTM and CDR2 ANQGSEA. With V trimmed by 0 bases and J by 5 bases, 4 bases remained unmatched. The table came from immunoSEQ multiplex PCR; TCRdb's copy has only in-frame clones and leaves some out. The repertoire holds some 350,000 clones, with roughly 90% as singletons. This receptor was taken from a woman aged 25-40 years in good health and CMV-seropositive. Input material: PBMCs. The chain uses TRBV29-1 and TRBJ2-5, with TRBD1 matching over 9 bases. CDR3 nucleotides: TGCAGCGTTGAAGATATTGGACAGGGGGAGACCCAGTACTTC. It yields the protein CSVEDIGQGETQYF.